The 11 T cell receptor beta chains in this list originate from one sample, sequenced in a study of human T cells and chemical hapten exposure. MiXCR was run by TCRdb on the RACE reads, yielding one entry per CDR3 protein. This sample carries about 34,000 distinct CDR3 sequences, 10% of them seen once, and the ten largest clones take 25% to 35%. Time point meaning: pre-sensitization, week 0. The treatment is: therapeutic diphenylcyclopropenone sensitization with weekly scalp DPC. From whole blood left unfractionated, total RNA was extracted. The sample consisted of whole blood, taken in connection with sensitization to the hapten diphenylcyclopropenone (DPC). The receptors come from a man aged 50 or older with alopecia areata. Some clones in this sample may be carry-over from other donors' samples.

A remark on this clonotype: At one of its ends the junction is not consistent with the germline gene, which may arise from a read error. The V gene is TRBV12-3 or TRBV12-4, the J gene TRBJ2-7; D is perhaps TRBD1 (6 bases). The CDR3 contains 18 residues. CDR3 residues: CASSLGQSIFTGSVEQYF. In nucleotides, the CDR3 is TGTGCCAGCAGCTTAGGACAGTCGATCTTTACGGGATCTGTTGAGCAGTACTTC.

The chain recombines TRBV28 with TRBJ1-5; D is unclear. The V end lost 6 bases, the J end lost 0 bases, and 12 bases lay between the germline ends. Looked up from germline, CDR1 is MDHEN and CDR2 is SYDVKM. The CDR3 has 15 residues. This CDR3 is CASRPTLYSNQPQHF. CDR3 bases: TGTGCCAGCAGGCCGACACTTTATAGCAATCAGCCCCAGCATTTT.

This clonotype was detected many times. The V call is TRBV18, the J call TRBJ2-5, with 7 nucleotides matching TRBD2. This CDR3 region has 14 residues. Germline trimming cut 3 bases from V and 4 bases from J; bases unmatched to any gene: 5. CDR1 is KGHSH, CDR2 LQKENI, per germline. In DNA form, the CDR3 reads TGTGCCAGCTCACCCGGACTAGTCGGAGAGACCCAGTACTTC. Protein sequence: CASSPGLVGETQYF.

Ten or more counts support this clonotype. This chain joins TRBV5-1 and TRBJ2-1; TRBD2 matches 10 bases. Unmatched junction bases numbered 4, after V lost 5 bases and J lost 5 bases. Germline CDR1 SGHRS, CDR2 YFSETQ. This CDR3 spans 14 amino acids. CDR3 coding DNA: TGCGCCAGCAGGTCCGGGACTAGCGACAATGAGCAGTTCTTC. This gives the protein CASRSGTSDNEQFF.

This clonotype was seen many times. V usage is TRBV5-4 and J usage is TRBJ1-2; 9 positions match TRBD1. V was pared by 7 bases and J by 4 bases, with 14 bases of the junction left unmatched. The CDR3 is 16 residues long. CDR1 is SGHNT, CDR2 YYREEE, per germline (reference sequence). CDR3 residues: CASRTGGANQGYGYTF. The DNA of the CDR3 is TGTGCCAGCCGAACAGGGGGCGCGAACCAGGGCTATGGCTACACCTTC.

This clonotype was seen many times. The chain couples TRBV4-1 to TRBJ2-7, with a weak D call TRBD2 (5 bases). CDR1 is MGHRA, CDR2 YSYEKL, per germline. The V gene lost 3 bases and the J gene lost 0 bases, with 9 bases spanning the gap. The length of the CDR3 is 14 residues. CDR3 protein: CASSHGLDSYEQYF. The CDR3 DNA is TGCGCCAGCAGCCACGGACTCGACTCCTACGAGCAGTACTTC.

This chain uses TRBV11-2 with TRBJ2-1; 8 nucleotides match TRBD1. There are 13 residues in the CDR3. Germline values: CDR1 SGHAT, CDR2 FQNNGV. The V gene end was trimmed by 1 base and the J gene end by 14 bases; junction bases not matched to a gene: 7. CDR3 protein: CASSLVPRTGKFF. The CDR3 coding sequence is TGTGCCAGCAGCTTAGTTCCTCGGACAGGGAAGTTCTTC. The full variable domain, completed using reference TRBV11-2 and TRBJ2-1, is EAGVAQSPRYKIIEKRQSVAFWCNPISGHATLYWYQQILGQGPKLLIQFQNNGVVDDSQLPKDRFSAERLKGVDSTLKIQPAKLEDSAVYLCASSLVPRTGKFFGPGTRLTVL.

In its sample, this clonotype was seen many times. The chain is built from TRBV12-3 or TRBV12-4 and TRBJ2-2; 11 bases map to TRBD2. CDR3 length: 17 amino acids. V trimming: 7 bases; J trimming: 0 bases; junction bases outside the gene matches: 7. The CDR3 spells CASINGLAGPNTGELFF. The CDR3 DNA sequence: TGTGCCAGCATTAACGGACTAGCGGGTCCGAACACCGGGGAGCTGTTTTTT.

CDR3 DNA: TGCAGTCAATCAGGTGCCAATGAGCAGTTCTTC. It codes for CSQSGANEQFF. V and J are TRBV20-1 and TRBJ2-1; D gene ambiguous. The CDR3 contains 11 residues. V dropped 8 bases and J dropped 6 bases, with 11 bases sitting between them. Germline V CDR1 and CDR2: DFQATT, SNEGSKA (reference sequence).

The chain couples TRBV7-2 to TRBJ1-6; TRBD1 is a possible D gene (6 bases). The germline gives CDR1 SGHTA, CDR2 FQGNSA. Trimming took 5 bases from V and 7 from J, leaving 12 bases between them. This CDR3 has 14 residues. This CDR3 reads CASSQGQANSPLHF. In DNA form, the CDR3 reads TGTGCCAGCAGCCAGGGACAAGCAAATTCACCCCTCCACTTT.

In DNA, the CDR3 is TGTGCCAGCAGTCTGACGACTACAGATACGCAGTATTTT. It is translated as CASSLTTTDTQYF. The chain carries TRBV28 and TRBJ2-3; D is uncertain. The V gene lost 5 bases and the J gene lost 3 bases, with 9 bases spanning the gap. CDR1 is MDHEN, CDR2 SYDVKM, per germline. The CDR3 is made up of 13 amino acids.